This T cell receptor beta chain emerged from a study of cytomegalovirus exposure and HLA in healthy donors. Study-wide findings and caveats: Published work reported that the classifier diagnosed cytomegalovirus status with high specificity and sensitivity.

V was pared by 6 bases and J by 2 bases, with 14 bases between. The CDR3 runs to 14 residues. Germline V gene sequence: CDR1 SGHDT, CDR2 YYEEEE. Vbeta (60) and Jbeta (13) primers were used in the PCR. Here immunoSEQ multiplex PCR was the method, and the copy in TCRdb shows in-frame clones only, minus some. This sample has 110,000 to 150,000 clones, with roughly 10% found just once. In nominal health when sampled, donors likely had unrecorded immune exposures nonetheless. This clone showed up just a few times. The antigen remains unidentified. This TCR derives from a man in his forties or fifties in good health and CMV-seronegative. V gene TRBV5-6 combines with J gene TRBJ1-1; possibly TRBD1 for D (6 bases). The material sequenced was PBMCs. The DNA of the CDR3 is TGTGCCAGCAACCAGGACAGTTTCAACACTGAAGCTTTCTTT. Translated: CASNQDSFNTEAFF.